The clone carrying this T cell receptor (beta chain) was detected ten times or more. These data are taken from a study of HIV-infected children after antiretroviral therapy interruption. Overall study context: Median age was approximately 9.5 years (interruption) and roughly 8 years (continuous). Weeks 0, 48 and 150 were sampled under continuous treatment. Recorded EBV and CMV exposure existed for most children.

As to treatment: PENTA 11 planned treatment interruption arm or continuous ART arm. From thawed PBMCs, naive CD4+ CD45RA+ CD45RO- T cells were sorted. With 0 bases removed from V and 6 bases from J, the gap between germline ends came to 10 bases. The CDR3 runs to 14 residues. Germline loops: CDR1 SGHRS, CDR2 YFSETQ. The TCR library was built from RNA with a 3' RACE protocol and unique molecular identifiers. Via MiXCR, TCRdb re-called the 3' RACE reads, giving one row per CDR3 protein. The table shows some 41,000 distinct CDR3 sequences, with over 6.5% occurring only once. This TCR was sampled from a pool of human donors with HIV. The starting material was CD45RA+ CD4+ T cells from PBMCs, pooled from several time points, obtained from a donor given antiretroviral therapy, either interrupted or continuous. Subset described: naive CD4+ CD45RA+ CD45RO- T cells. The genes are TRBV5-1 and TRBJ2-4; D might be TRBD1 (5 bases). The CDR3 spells CASSLGQGRNIQYF. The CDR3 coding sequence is TGCGCCAGCAGCTTGGGGCAGGGAAGAAACATTCAGTACTTC.